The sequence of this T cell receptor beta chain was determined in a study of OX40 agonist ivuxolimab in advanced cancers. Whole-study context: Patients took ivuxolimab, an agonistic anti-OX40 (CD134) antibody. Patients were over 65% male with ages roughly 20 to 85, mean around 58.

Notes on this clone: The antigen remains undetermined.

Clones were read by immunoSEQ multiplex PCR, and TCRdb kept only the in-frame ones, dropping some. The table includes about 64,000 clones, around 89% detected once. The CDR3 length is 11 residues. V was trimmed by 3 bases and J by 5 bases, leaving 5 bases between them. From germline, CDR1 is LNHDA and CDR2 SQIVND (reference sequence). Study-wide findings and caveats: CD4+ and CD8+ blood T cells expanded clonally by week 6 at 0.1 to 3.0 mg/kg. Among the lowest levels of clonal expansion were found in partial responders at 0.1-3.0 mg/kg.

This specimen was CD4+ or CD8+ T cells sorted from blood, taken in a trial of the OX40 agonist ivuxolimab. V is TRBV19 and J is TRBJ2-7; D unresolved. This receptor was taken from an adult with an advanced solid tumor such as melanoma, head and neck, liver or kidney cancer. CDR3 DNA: TGTGCCAGTAGTATTGGTCACGAGCAGTACTTC. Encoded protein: CASSIGHEQYF. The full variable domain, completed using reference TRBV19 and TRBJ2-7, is DGGITQSPKYLFRKEGQNVTLSCEQNLNHDAMYWYRQDPGQGLRLIYYSQIVNDFQKGDIAEGYSVSREKKESFPLTVTSAQKNPTAFYLCASSIGHEQYFGPGTRLTVT.